Presented here are 21 T cell receptor beta chains from one specimen sequenced in a study of breast tumors, draining lymph nodes, adjacent tissues. The lymph nodes were axillary draining lymph nodes from breast cancer patients. TCRdb reprocessed the multiplex PCR reads via MiXCR and lists one record per CDR3 protein. The data hold approximately 190,000 distinct CDR3 sequences, with approximately 30% observed a single time. Sequenced sample: axillary lymph node tissue. These receptors were obtained from a female donor with breast cancer. Some clones in this sample may be carry-over from other donors' samples.

The chain has TRBV7-2 and TRBJ2-7, with TRBD1 matching 7 bases. This CDR3 has 14 residues. The ends lost 5 bases at V and 0 bases at J; junction bases unmatched: 4. Germline values: CDR1 SGHTA, CDR2 FQGNSA. The CDR3: CASSRDSSSYEQYF. CDR3 coding DNA: TGTGCCAGCAGCCGGGACAGTAGCTCCTACGAGCAGTACTTC.

Many counts were recorded for this clonotype. This chain links TRBV5-1 with TRBJ1-2, with TRBD1 as a possible D gene (5 bases). Germline V gene sequence: CDR1 SGHRS, CDR2 YFSETQ. This CDR3 comprises 13 residues. V lost 5 bases and J 7 bases, leaving 15 bases between the germline ends. This chain's CDR3 is CASSFSPGGGYTF. CDR3 nucleotides: TGCGCCAGCAGTTTTTCGCCTGGGGGTGGCTACACCTTC.

This clonotype was seen many times. This chain links TRBV20-1 with TRBJ2-7; 9 bases line up with TRBD2. V lost 3 bases to trimming and J lost 2 bases; unmatched junction nucleotides: 8. The length of the CDR3 is 15 residues. Germline CDR1 reads DFQATT; CDR2 reads SNEGSKA (reference sequence). This CDR3 reads CSARSQTSGTYEQYF. CDR3 bases: TGCAGTGCTAGGAGCCAGACTAGCGGAACCTACGAGCAGTACTTC.

Comments on this clonotype: Possible read error: a much larger clone is one base away. This rearrangement joins TRBV10-3 to TRBJ1-5; a weak D match, TRBD1 (5 bases). Germline V lookup: CDR1 ENHRY, CDR2 SYGVKD. CDR3 length: 14 residues. CDR3 DNA: TGTGCCATCAGTGATCAGGACGCGGGGCAGCTCCAGCATTTT. Its protein product is CAISDQDAGQLQHF.

This clonotype was seen ten or more times. This chain links TRBV12-3 or TRBV12-4 with TRBJ2-1, with TRBD2 identical over 9 bases. V was pared by 6 bases and J by 2 bases, with 5 bases of the junction left unmatched. This CDR3 comprises 15 residues. The CDR3 region has the DNA TGTGCCAGCAGAGCAGCGGGGGGTACCTACAATGAGCAGTTCTTC. Protein sequence: CASRAAGGTYNEQFF.

This clonotype has ten or more counts. The V gene is TRBV7-9, the J gene TRBJ1-2, with 7 bases identical to TRBD1. With V trimmed by 1 base and J by 8 bases, 10 bases remained unmatched. From germline, CDR1 is SEHNR and CDR2 FQNEAQ (reference sequence). The CDR3 has 15 residues. The CDR3 region is CASSLGQGGPSGYTF. In DNA, the CDR3 is TGTGCCAGCAGCTTAGGACAGGGAGGACCTAGCGGCTACACCTTC.

A single count supports this clonotype. CDR3 residues: CSARAPWTPRELFF. CDR3 coding DNA: TGCAGTGCTAGGGCCCCTTGGACACCTCGGGAGCTGTTTTTT. The chain joins TRBV20-1 to TRBJ2-2, with D maybe TRBD1 (5 bases). The CDR3 covers 14 residues. With 3 bases removed from V and 9 bases from J, the gap between germline ends came to 17 bases. In germline, CDR1 is DFQATT, CDR2 SNEGSKA (reference sequence).

With respect to this clonotype: A much bigger clone sits one base away, suggesting this may be a read error. The chain combines TRBV4-2 with TRBJ2-7; D call uncertain. Germline CDR1 is LGHNA and CDR2 is YNFKEQ. V lost 0 bases, J lost 3 bases, and 12 bases lay in between. This CDR3 has 15 amino acids. The CDR3 here is CASSQDLGPGYEQYF. As DNA, the CDR3 is TGTGCCAGCAGCCAAGATCTCGGACCTGGCTACGAGCAGTACTTC.

Remarks on this clonotype: A much larger clone is a single base away; this may be a read error. The gene calls are TRBV7-8 and TRBJ2-3; D gene ambiguous. Per the germline V gene, CDR1 is SGHVS and CDR2 is FQNEAQ. V was pared by 6 bases and J by 1 base, with 14 bases between. This CDR3 comprises 15 residues. The CDR3 reads CASSLLVRGTDTQYF. In DNA, the CDR3 is TGTGCCAGCAGTCTATTAGTACGGGGCACAGATACGCAGTATTTT.

This clonotype occurred once. This chain joins TRBV2 and TRBJ1-5; TRBD1 agrees at 10 bases. Germline-derived CDR1 and CDR2 are SNHLY and FYNNEI. The V segment lost 4 bases and the J segment 3 bases; nucleotides outside the gene matches: 3. There are 15 residues in the CDR3. The CDR3 spells CASSGDRGNNQPQHF. The CDR3, as DNA: TGTGCCAGCAGTGGGGACAGGGGAAACAATCAGCCCCAGCATTTT.

This clonotype was seen at least ten times. V and J are TRBV5-5 and TRBJ2-3, with D perhaps TRBD1 (5 bases). This CDR3 spans 15 amino acids. CDR1 is SGHKS and CDR2 is YYEKEE in the germline V gene (reference sequence). Trimming cost V 1 base and J 2 bases, with 11 bases left between them. The CDR3 sequence: CASSLPGSVTDTQYF. CDR3 nucleotides: TGTGCCAGCAGCTTGCCAGGGTCCGTCACAGATACGCAGTATTTT.

The genes are TRBV20-1 and TRBJ2-2, with D tentatively TRBD1 (6 bases). Trimming removed 1 base from V and 8 bases from J, with 8 bases in between. The germline gives CDR1 DFQATT, CDR2 SNEGSKA (reference sequence). This CDR3 is 12 amino acids long. The CDR3 protein is CSARAGTGELFF. The CDR3 DNA sequence: TGCAGTGCTAGAGCCGGGACAGGGGAGCTGTTTTTT.

This clonotype was observed at least ten times. V usage is TRBV4-1 and J usage is TRBJ2-3, with D unresolved. The germline gives CDR1 MGHRA, CDR2 YSYEKL. Deletions cut 0 bases from V and 6 bases from J, with 13 bases between. The CDR3 totals 15 residues. CDR3 protein: CASSQDAVDPDTQYF. The DNA of the CDR3 is TGCGCCAGCAGCCAAGATGCGGTTGATCCGGATACGCAGTATTTT.

CDR3 region: CSARDTGTGQETQYF. CDR3 nucleotides: TGCAGTGCTAGAGACACCGGGACAGGCCAAGAGACCCAGTACTTC. V gene TRBV20-1 combines with J gene TRBJ2-5; 8 nucleotides match TRBD1. Germline V gene data show CDR1 as DFQATT and CDR2 as SNEGSKA (reference sequence). The V segment lost 0 bases and the J segment 1 base; nucleotides outside the gene matches: 4. The CDR3 sequence is 15 residues long.

This clonotype appeared a few times. The genes are TRBV19 and TRBJ1-1, with D uncertain. V was clipped by 6 bases and J by 3 bases, with 11 bases between them. The CDR3 extends over 13 amino acids. Germline lookup yields CDR1 LNHDA and CDR2 SQIVND (reference sequence). In nucleotides, the CDR3 is TGTGCCAGTAGACCCGACGGCTACACTGAAGCTTTCTTT. Protein sequence: CASRPDGYTEAFF.

The chain employs TRBV7-2 and TRBJ1-5; D is perhaps TRBD1 (5 bases). This CDR3 contains 13 residues. Germline V gene data show CDR1 as SGHTA and CDR2 as FQGNSA. V gave up 5 bases and J gave up 16 bases, with 21 bases separating them. In nucleotides, the CDR3 is TGTGCCAGCAGCGCGCAGGGCAATCAGCCTCACCATTTT. It encodes CASSAQGNQPHHF.

Details on this clonotype: This may arise from a read error, as a much more abundant clone is one base away. The rearrangement uses TRBV5-5 and TRBJ2-1; D could derive from TRBD1 or TRBD2 (5 bases each). The CDR3 length is 15 residues. V lost 2 bases to trimming and J lost 7 bases, with 16 bases between them. CDR1 is SGHKS and CDR2 is YYEKEE in the germline V gene (reference sequence). CDR3 DNA sequence: TGTGCCAGCAGCTTTTGGGACCCCCTAGGGAATGAGCAGTTCTTC. It translates to CASSFWDPLGNEQFF.

In its sample, this clonotype was seen many times. The chain couples TRBV2 to TRBJ2-5; 15 nucleotides align to TRBD2. Per the germline V gene, CDR1 is SNHLY and CDR2 is FYNNEI. The CDR3 totals 16 residues. With 4 bases clipped from V and 4 bases from J, the junction kept 4 bases outside the gene matches. The chain's CDR3 is CASSAGLAGGTETQYF. The DNA of the CDR3 is TGTGCCAGCAGTGCCGGACTAGCGGGGGGGACAGAGACCCAGTACTTC.

This clonotype was detected many times. This chain joins TRBV6-1 and TRBJ2-7; possible D gene TRBD1, 6 bases. V lost 6 bases and J 2 bases, leaving 11 bases between the germline ends. The CDR3 consists of 13 residues. Per the germline V gene, CDR1 is MNHNS and CDR2 is SASEGT. The DNA of the CDR3 is TGTGCCAGCAGCTGGGACACCACCTACGAGCAGTACTTC. Encoded protein: CASSWDTTYEQYF.

The V call is TRBV12-3 or TRBV12-4, the J call TRBJ1-1, with unresolved D. Trimming took off 9 bases at V and 9 bases at J, with 20 bases between the two ends. The CDR3 spans 13 residues. CDR3 sequence: CASVDAAGKQAFF. CDR3 sequence (DNA): TGTGCCAGTGTGGACGCGGCGGGGAAGCAAGCTTTCTTT.

This clonotype was found many times. The rearrangement uses TRBV30 and TRBJ2-7, with D perhaps matching TRBD2 (5 bases). CDR3 length equals 16 residues. The V gene's germline CDR1 is GTSNPN and CDR2 SVGIG (reference sequence). V was shortened by 0 bases and J by 9 bases, with 24 bases between the two germline ends. CDR3 nucleotide sequence: TGTGCCTGGAGTGTATGGGGAGTTAGCAAGATGGTGGGGCAGTACTTC. This sequence encodes CAWSVWGVSKMVGQYF.